This section outlines one T cell receptor (beta chain) sequence together with its context. The sample comes from a study of blood T cell repertoires in COVID-19. Across the study: Samples taken during acute and convalescent COVID-19 were collected in the United States, Italy and Spain.

The V end lost 2 bases, the J end lost 5 bases, and 9 bases lay between the germline ends. There are 13 residues in the CDR3. From germline, CDR1 is MNHEY and CDR2 SVGAGI. Per the original data handling: The assay estimated nucleated cells by amplifying reference gene primers. This table comes from immunoSEQ multiplex PCR, and its TCRdb copy is limited to in-frame clones, with some not included. For V, J and clone size, that table is used; D and trimming come from the DNA. The sample carries 27,000 or so clones, approximately 82% recorded once. This clonotype was obtained from an elderly man with active or convalescent COVID-19. Sequencing was carried out using peripheral blood. The rearrangement joins TRBV6-5 to TRBJ1-1; tentatively, D is TRBD1 (5 bases). Written as DNA, the CDR3 is TGTGCCAGCAGTTACGGGGGGTTTACTGAAGCTTTCTTT. It specifies CASSYGGFTEAFF.